This T cell receptor (beta chain) was observed in a study of breast tumors, draining lymph nodes, adjacent tissues. Breast cancer patients provided tissue from their axillary draining lymph nodes. Study-wide results and caveats: Tumor TCR diversity was below lymph nodes but above nontumor tissue. Luminal-like breast cancer showed significantly greater tumor-nontumor repertoire similarity than basal-like breast cancer did. The data were judged consistent with most tumor T cells coming from lymph node and expanding in tumor.

The CDR3 totals 14 residues. V was pared by 3 bases and J by 7 bases, with 12 bases between. A remark on this clonotype: The antigen remains unidentified.

TCRdb called the multiplex PCR reads again in MiXCR, with one record for every CDR3 protein. Of around 250,000 distinct CDR3 sequences in the sample, 30% to 35% were seen once. This chain joins TRBV12-3 or TRBV12-4 and TRBJ1-4; D gene ambiguous. This sequence was found in a female donor with breast cancer. Some clones in this sample may be carry-over from other donors' samples. Sequencing was done on a sample of axillary lymph node tissue. In DNA, the CDR3 is TGTGCCAGCAGTTTCGGTAGGGCGACTGAAAAACTGTTTTTT. It codes for CASSFGRATEKLFF.